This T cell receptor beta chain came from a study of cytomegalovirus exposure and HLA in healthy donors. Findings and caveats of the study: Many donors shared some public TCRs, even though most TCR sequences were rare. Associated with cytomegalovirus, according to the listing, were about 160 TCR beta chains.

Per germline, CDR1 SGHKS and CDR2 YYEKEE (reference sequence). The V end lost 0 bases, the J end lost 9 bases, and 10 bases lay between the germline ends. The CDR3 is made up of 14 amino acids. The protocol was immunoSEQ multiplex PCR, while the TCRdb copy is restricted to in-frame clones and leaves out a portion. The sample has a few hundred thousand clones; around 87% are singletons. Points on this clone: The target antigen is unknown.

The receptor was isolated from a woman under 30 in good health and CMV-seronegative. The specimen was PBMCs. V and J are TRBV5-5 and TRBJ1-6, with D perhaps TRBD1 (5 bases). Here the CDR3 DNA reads TGTGCCAGCAGCTTGGCCTATAGGGGTTCACCCCTCCACTTT. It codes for CASSLAYRGSPLHF.